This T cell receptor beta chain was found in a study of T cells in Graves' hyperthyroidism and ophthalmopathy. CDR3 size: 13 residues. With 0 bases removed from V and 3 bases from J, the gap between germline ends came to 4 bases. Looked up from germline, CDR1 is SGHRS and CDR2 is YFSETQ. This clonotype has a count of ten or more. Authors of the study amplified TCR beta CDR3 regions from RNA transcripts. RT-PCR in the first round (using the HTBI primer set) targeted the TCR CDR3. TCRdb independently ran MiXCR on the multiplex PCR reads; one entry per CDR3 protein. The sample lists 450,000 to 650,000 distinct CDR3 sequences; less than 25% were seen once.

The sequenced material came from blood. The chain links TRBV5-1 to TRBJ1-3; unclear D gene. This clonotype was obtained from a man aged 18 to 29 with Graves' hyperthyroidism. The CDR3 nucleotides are TGCGCCAGCAGCTTGGCCAGTGGAAACACCATATATTTT. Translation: CASSLASGNTIYF.